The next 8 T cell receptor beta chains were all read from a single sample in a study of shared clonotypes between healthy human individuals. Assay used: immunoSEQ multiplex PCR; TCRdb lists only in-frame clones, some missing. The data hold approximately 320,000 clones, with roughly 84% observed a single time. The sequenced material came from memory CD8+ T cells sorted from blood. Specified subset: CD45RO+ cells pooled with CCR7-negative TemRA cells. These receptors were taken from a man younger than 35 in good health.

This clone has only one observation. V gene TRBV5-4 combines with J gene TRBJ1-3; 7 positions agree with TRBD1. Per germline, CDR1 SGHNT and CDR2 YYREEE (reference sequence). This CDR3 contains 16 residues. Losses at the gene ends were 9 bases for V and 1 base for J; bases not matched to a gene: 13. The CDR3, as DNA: TGTGCCACCCTGCTTGGAACACAGGGGTCTGGAAACACCATATATTTT. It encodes CATLLGTQGSGNTIYF.

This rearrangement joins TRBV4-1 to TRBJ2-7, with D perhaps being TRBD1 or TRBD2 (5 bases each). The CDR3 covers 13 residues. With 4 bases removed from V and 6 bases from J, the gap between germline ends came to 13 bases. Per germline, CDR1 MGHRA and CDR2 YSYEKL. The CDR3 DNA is TGCGCCAGCAGCCCCCGGGACCGCGCCGAGCAGTACTTC. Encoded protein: CASSPRDRAEQYF.

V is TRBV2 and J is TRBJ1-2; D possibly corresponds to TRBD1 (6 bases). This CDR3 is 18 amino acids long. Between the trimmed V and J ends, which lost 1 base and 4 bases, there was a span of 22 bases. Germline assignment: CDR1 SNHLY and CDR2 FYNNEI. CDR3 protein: CASSEDDGGALQIYGYTF. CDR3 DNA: TGTGCCAGCAGTGAAGACGATGGGGGCGCCCTTCAGATCTATGGCTACACCTTC. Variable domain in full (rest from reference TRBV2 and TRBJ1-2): EPEVTQTPSHQVTQMGQEVILRCVPISNHLYFYWYRQILGQKVEFLVSFYNNEISEKSEIFDDQFSVERPDGSNFTLKIRSTKLEDSAMYFCASSEDDGGALQIYGYTFGSGTRLTVV.

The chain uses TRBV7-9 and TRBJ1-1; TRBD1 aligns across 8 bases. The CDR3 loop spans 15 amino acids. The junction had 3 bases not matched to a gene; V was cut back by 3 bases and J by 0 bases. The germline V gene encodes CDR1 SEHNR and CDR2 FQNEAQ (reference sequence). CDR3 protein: CASSFDRGLNTEAFF. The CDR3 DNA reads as TGTGCCAGCAGCTTCGACAGGGGTCTGAACACTGAAGCTTTCTTT.

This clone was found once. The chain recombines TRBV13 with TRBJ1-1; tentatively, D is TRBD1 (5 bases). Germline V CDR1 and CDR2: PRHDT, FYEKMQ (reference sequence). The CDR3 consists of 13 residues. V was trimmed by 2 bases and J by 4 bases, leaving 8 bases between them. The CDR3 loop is CASSLRGTTEAFF. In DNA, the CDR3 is TGTGCCAGCAGCTTAAGGGGAACCACTGAAGCTTTCTTT.

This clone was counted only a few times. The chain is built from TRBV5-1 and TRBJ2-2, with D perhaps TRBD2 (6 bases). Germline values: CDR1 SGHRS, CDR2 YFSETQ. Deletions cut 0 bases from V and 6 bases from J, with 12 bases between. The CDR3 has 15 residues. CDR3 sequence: CASSLVEGRAGELFF. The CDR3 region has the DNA TGCGCCAGCAGCTTGGTGGAGGGAAGGGCCGGGGAGCTGTTTTTT.

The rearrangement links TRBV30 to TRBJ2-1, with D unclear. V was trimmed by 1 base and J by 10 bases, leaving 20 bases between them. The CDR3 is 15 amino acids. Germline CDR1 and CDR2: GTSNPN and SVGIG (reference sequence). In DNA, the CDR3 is TGTGCCTGGAGTGCAACTGAACACTGGGCCAGGGAGCAGTTCTTC. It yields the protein CAWSATEHWAREQFF.

As DNA, the CDR3 is TGTGCCAGTAGTATAACAGGAAATTCACCCCTCCACTTT. The encoded protein is CASSITGNSPLHF. V is TRBV19 and J is TRBJ1-6, with D maybe TRBD1 (5 bases). The CDR3 totals 13 residues. Germline CDR1 reads LNHDA; CDR2 reads SQIVND (reference sequence). Trimming removed 2 bases at V and 7 bases at J, with 6 bases between.